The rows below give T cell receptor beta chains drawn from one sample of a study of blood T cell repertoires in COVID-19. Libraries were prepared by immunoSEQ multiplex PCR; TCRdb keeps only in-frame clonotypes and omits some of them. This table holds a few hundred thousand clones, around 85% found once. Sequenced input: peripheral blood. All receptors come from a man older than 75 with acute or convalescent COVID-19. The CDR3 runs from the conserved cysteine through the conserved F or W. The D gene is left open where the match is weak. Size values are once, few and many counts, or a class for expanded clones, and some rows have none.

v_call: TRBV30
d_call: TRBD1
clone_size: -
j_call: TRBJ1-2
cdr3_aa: CACSRTGLNYGYTF
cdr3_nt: TGTGCCTGCTCTCGGACAGGACTTAACTATGGCTACACCTTC

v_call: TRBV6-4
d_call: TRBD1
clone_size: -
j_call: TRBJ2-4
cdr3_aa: CASSDPDRGILAKNIQYF
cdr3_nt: TGTGCCAGCAGTGACCCGGACAGGGGGATACTAGCCAAAAACATTCAGTACTTC

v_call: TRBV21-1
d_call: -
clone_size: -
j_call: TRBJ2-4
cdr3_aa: CASSPILGREALAKNIQYF
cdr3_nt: TGTGCCAGCAGCCCGATTCTGGGGCGGGAGGCACTAGCCAAAAACATTCAGTACTTC

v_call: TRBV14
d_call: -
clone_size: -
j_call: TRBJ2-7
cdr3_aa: CASSQVPGELGEQYF
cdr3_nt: TGTGCCAGCAGCCAAGTGCCAGGGGAGTTGGGCGAGCAGTACTTC

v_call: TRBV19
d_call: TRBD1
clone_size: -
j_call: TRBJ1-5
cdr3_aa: CASRQGNQPQHF
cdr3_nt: TGTGCCAGCAGACAGGGTAATCAGCCCCAGCATTTT

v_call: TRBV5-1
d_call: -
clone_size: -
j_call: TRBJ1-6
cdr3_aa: CASSHAGVNSYNSPLHF
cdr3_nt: TGCGCCAGCAGCCATGCGGGAGTCAACTCCTATAATTCACCCCTCCACTTT

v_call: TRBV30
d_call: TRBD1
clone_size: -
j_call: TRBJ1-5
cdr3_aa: CAWGTGIGQPQHF
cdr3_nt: TGTGCCTGGGGGACAGGGATCGGTCAGCCCCAGCATTTT

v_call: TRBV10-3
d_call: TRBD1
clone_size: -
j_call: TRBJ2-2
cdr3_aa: CAISPGQQNTGELFF
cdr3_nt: TGTGCCATCAGCCCGGGACAGCAGAACACCGGGGAGCTGTTTTTT

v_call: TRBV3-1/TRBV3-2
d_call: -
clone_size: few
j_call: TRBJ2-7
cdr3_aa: CASSQDRGATYEQYF
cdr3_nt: TGTGCCAGCAGCCAAGACAGGGGCGCTACCTACGAGCAGTACTTC

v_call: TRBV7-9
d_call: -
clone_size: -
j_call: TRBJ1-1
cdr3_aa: CASSSVGRMNTEAFF
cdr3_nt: TGTGCCAGCAGCTCAGTCGGGAGGATGAACACTGAAGCTTTCTTT

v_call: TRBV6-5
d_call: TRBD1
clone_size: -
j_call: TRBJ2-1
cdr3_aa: CASRTDRGRNEQFF
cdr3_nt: TGTGCCAGCAGAACGGACAGGGGACGAAATGAGCAGTTCTTC

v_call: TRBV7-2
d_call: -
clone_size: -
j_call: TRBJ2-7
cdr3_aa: CASSSDWYEQYF
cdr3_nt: TGTGCCAGCAGCTCGGACTGGTACGAGCAGTACTTC

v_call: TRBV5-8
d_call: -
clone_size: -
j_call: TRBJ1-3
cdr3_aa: CASSSRVAPNTIYF
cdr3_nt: TGTGCCAGCAGCTCGCGGGTAGCGCCAAACACCATATATTTT

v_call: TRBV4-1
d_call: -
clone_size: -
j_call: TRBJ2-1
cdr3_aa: CASSHEGAVFYNEQFF
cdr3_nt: TGCGCCAGCAGCCATGAAGGGGCAGTTTTCTACAATGAGCAGTTCTTC

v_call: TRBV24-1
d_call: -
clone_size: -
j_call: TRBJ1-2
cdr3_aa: CATSDRQNYGYTF
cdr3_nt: TGTGCCACCAGTGATCGACAGAACTATGGCTACACCTTC

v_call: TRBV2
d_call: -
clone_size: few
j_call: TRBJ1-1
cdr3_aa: CASSKRPQGTEAFF
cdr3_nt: TGTGCCAGCAGCAAAAGACCGCAGGGGACTGAAGCTTTCTTT

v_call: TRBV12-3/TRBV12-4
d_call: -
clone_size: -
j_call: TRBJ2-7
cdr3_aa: CASSLRRRDGQYF
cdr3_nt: TGTGCCAGCAGTTTAAGGAGGAGGGACGGGCAGTACTTC

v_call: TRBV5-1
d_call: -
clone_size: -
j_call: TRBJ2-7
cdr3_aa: CASRVGPVIYEQYF
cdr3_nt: TGCGCCAGCAGGGTGGGCCCGGTAATCTACGAGCAGTACTTC

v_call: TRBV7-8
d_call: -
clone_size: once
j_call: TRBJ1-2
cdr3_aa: CASSLAVSGGYTF
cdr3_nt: TGTGCCAGCAGCTTAGCAGTCAGCGGCGGCTACACCTTC

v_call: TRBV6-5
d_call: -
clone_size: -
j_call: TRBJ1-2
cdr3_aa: CASSFGLNYGYTF
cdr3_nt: TGTGCCAGCAGTTTCGGACTAAACTATGGCTACACCTTC

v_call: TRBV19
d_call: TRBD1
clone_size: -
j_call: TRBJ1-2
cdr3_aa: CASSVQGAFYGYTF
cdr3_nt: TGTGCCAGTAGTGTCCAGGGGGCTTTCTATGGCTACACCTTC

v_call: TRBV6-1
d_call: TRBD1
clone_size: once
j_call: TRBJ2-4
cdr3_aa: CASSGQGEGAKNIQYF
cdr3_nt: TGTGCCAGCAGTGGACAGGGTGAAGGAGCCAAAAACATTCAGTACTTC

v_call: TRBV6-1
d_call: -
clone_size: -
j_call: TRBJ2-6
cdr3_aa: CASSDQVSGANVLTF
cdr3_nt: TGTGCCAGCAGTGATCAGGTCTCTGGGGCCAACGTCCTGACTTTC

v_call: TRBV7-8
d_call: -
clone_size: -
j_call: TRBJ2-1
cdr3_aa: CASSPSGNSYNEQFF
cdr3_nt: TGTGCCAGCAGCCCCTCGGGTAACTCCTACAATGAGCAGTTCTTC

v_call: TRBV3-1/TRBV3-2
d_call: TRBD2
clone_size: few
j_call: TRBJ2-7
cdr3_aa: CASSPAGLAPEQYF
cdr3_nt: TGTGCCAGCAGCCCGGCGGGACTAGCCCCCGAGCAGTACTTC

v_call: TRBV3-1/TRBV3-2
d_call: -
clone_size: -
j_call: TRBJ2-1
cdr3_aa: CASSPSRGSSYNEQFF
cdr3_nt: TGTGCCAGCAGCCCAAGCCGGGGTAGCTCCTACAATGAGCAGTTCTTC

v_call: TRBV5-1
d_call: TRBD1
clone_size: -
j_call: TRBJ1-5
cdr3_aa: CASSLQGATGQPQHF
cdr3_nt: TGCGCCAGCAGCCTACAGGGGGCTACCGGTCAGCCCCAGCATTTT

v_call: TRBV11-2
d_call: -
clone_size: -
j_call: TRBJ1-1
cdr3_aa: CASSPTGRTEAFF
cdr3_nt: TGTGCCAGCAGCCCAACAGGGCGGACTGAAGCTTTCTTT

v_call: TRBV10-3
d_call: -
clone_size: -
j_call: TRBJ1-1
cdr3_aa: CAISEGGMNTEAFF
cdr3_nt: TGTGCCATCAGTGAGGGAGGAATGAACACTGAAGCTTTCTTT

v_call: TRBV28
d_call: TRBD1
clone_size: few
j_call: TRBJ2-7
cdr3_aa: CASSEVGTGSYEQYF
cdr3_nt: TGTGCCAGCAGTGAGGTAGGGACAGGATCCTACGAGCAGTACTTC

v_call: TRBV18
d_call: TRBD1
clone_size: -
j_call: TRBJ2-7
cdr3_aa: CASSPPGQGYEQYF
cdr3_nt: TGTGCCAGCTCACCTCCGGGACAGGGTTACGAGCAGTACTTC

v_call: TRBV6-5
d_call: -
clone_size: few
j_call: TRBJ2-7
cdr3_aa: CASSYYSDSTYEQYF
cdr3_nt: TGTGCCAGCAGTTACTATTCAGATTCAACCTACGAGCAGTACTTC